This paragraph covers one T cell receptor (beta chain) sequence. Its antigen is still unknown. Prior autoimmune disease or systemic immunosuppression barred patients. On cycle 4 day 1 and cycle 7 day 1, as well as at baseline, blood was sampled. Here immunoSEQ multiplex PCR was the method, and the copy in TCRdb shows in-frame clones only, minus some. The sample lists under 100,000 clones, just under 95% seen once, with approximately 11% in the top ten. This sample stems from a study of OX40 agonist ivuxolimab in advanced cancers. Regarding the study as a whole: Some patients who did not respond also had low normalized T-cell clonal expansion.

Germline lookup yields CDR1 LNHDA and CDR2 SQIVND (reference sequence). The CDR3 loop spans 14 amino acids. Trimming cost V 4 bases and J 3 bases; bases outside gene matches: 4. This TCR was recovered from an adult with an advanced solid tumor such as melanoma, head and neck, liver or kidney cancer. Source: CD4+ or CD8+ T cells sorted from blood, taken in a trial of the OX40 agonist ivuxolimab. The rearrangement joins TRBV19 to TRBJ2-7; 9 bases map to TRBD1. The CDR3 DNA reads TGTGCCAGTAGTAGGGGACAGGGAATCTACGAGCAGTACTTC. It encodes CASSRGQGIYEQYF.